This T cell receptor beta chain emerged from a study of Graves' ophthalmopathy and Graves' hyperthyroidism. Study-wide results and limits: Also, most clonotypes expanded in the thyroid above 0.001 frequency appeared in blood. Sensitivity reached 55% to 71% and specificity approximately 72% when the model predicted ophthalmopathy progression.

Transcripts of RNA were the source for amplifying TCR beta CDR3 regions. In the first round, RT-PCR was carried out with HTBI primers, and a multiplex PCR formed the second round. Via MiXCR, TCRdb re-called the multiplex PCR reads, giving one row per CDR3 protein. The table shows 900,000 to 1,200,000 distinct CDR3 sequences, with around a third occurring only once. V lost 4 bases and J 4 bases, leaving 26 bases between the germline ends. Germline CDR1 SGHRS, CDR2 YFSETQ. The CDR3 is made up of 19 amino acids. Enrolled hyperthyroidism patients had a new diagnosis, a duration under 2 months, and an age of 18 to 65. Lactation, pregnancy, uncontrolled infections and other autoimmune diseases were all grounds for excluding patients. With regard to this clonotype: The antigen is not known.

The sequence was obtained from an adult man with Graves' hyperthyroidism. J is TRBJ1-4 and V is TRBV5-1; tentative D call: TRBD1 (5 bases). The specimen was peripheral blood or thyroid tissue (not recorded which). The CDR3 is CASSRGAGLTGAHNEKLFF. CDR3 nucleotides: TGCGCCAGCAGCCGGGGAGCGGGGTTGACCGGGGCCCATAATGAAAAACTGTTTTTT. Using reference TRBV5-1 and TRBJ1-4 for the parts outside the CDR3, the full variable domain is KAGVTQTPRYLIKTRGQQVTLSCSPISGHRSVSWYQQTPGQGLQFLFEYFSETQRNKGNFPGRFSGRQFSNSRSEMNVSTLELGDSALYLCASSRGAGLTGAHNEKLFFGSGTQLSVL.